This passage covers 15 T cell receptor beta chains from one sample sequenced in a study of blood T cell repertoires in COVID-19. Here immunoSEQ multiplex PCR was the method, and the copy in TCRdb shows in-frame clones only, minus some. The sample includes some 97,000 clones, 90% of them seen just once. Sequencing input: peripheral blood. The receptors stem from a man aged 50-60 years with acute or convalescent COVID-19.

The rearrangement links TRBV5-6 to TRBJ1-2; a possible D gene is TRBD1 (6 bases). Per germline, CDR1 SGHDT and CDR2 YYEEEE. The CDR3 has 15 amino acids. Trimming stripped 3 bases from V and 7 bases from J, with 19 bases between. CDR3 in DNA: TGTGCCAGCAGCTGGACAGCTGAGGGGGTATTTGGCTACACCTTC. It specifies CASSWTAEGVFGYTF.

The chain couples TRBV27 to TRBJ2-3; 9 bases line up with TRBD1. The germline CDR1 and CDR2 sequences are MNHEY and SMNVEV (reference sequence). The CDR3 spans 19 residues. Trimming removed 3 bases from V and 8 bases from J; junction bases left unmatched: 21. This CDR3 is CASSFQGTGWGQGISTQYF. The CDR3 DNA reads as TGTGCCAGCAGTTTTCAGGGGACAGGGTGGGGGCAAGGGATTAGTACGCAGTATTTT.

This clone was counted a single time. The chain joins TRBV10-3 to TRBJ1-1; D is ambiguous. There are 14 residues in the CDR3. Germline lookup yields CDR1 ENHRY and CDR2 SYGVKD. The germline V and J ends were trimmed by 7 bases and 4 bases, with 16 bases remaining between them. In nucleotides, the CDR3 is TGTGCCATCACGAGGGCGGGCTCAGGCACTGAAGCTTTCTTT. Protein sequence: CAITRAGSGTEAFF.

The J gene is TRBJ2-3, the V gene TRBV5-1; TRBD2 matches at 12 bases. This CDR3 spans 16 amino acids. V dropped 3 bases and J dropped 4; count of bases not matched to a gene: 6. Germline values: CDR1 SGHRS, CDR2 YFSETQ. CDR3 nucleotide sequence: TGCGCCAGCAGCTCCTTGACTAGCGGGAGTTCAGATACGCAGTATTTT. Protein: CASSSLTSGSSDTQYF.

CDR3: CASSPDMNTEAFF. CDR3 in DNA: TGTGCCAGCTCACCAGACATGAACACTGAAGCTTTCTTT. This chain connects TRBV18 to TRBJ1-1; D gene ambiguous. Germline lookup yields CDR1 KGHSH and CDR2 LQKENI. The CDR3 runs 13 residues. V lost 2 bases and J 0 bases, leaving 4 bases between the germline ends.

This chain uses TRBV18 with TRBJ2-7, with 13 nucleotides matching TRBD2. Germline-derived CDR1 and CDR2 are KGHSH and LQKENI. CDR3 length equals 15 residues. V lost 2 bases to trimming and J lost 4 bases; unmatched junction nucleotides: 2. The CDR3 spells CASSPRTSGSYEQYF. Written as DNA, the CDR3 is TGTGCCAGCTCACCAAGGACTAGCGGGAGTTACGAGCAGTACTTC.

The J gene is TRBJ1-5, the V gene TRBV28; no firm D call. Germline CDR1 and CDR2: MDHEN and SYDVKM. The V end lost 4 bases, the J end lost 5 bases, and 12 bases lay between the germline ends. This CDR3 has 14 residues. The CDR3 coding sequence is TGTGCCAGCAGTTGGAACGGGTTGGATCAGCCCCAGCATTTT. Encoded protein: CASSWNGLDQPQHF.

This clone was seen only once. The chain is built from TRBV6-5 and TRBJ2-1; the match to TRBD1 covers 8 bases. The J segment lost 7 bases and the V segment lost 2 bases, leaving 10 bases of the junction unmatched. CDR3 length: 16 residues. The germline CDR1 and CDR2 sequences are MNHEY and SVGAGI. CDR3 residues: CASSYETGVGRNEQFF. DNA of the CDR3: TGTGCCAGCAGTTACGAGACAGGGGTGGGAAGGAATGAGCAGTTCTTC.

The rearrangement uses TRBV6-2 or TRBV6-3 and TRBJ1-1; the D gene is possibly TRBD1 (5 bases). The germline gives CDR1 MNHEY, CDR2 SVGEGT. The V and J ends lost 5 bases and 2 bases respectively, with 9 bases between them. This CDR3 has 13 residues. The DNA of the CDR3 is TGTGCCAGCAGTAGACAGTTTAACACTGAAGCTTTCTTT. Amino acids: CASSRQFNTEAFF.

The rearrangement links TRBV4-2 to TRBJ1-6; TRBD1 agrees at 7 bases. V lost 4 bases, J lost 5 bases, and 8 bases stayed unmatched. Germline CDR1 and CDR2: LGHNA and YNFKEQ. This CDR3 contains 16 residues. The DNA of the CDR3 is TGTGCCAGCAGCCCCCTGGGACAGCGGGATAATTCACCCCTCCACTTT. Translated: CASSPLGQRDNSPLHF.

This clone was observed a single time. The chain has TRBV19 and TRBJ2-1; tentative D call: TRBD1 (6 bases). CDR1 and CDR2 from the germline V gene are LNHDA and SQIVND (reference sequence). V was trimmed by 10 bases and J by 0 bases, leaving 16 bases between them. CDR3 length: 15 residues. CDR3 protein: CATGDGQSSYNEQFF. The CDR3 bases are TGTGCCACAGGGGACGGCCAGAGCTCCTACAATGAGCAGTTCTTC.

The genes are TRBV3-1 (or the pseudogene TRBV3-2) and TRBJ2-1; TRBD2 aligns across 13 bases. This CDR3 is built from 18 residues. Germline V gene sequence: CDR1 LGHDT, CDR2 YNNKEL (reference sequence). V shed 0 bases, J shed 5 bases, and the junction held 7 bases outside the gene matches. The CDR3 spells CASSQDTSGRALDNEQFF. In nucleotides, the CDR3 is TGTGCCAGCAGCCAAGACACTAGCGGGAGGGCCTTGGACAATGAGCAGTTCTTC.

The V gene is TRBV19, the J gene TRBJ2-1, with TRBD2 identical over 7 bases. The CDR3 length is 14 residues. V shed 5 bases and J 12 bases; nucleotides not matched to a gene: 13. The V gene's germline CDR1 is LNHDA and CDR2 SQIVND (reference sequence). The chain's CDR3 is CASSRGGGAQVQFF. The CDR3, as DNA: TGTGCCAGTAGTCGCGGGGGTGGGGCGCAGGTGCAGTTCTTC.

The chain couples TRBV19 to TRBJ1-2; 9 nucleotides match TRBD1. The germline V gene has CDR1 LNHDA and CDR2 SQIVND (reference sequence). V was clipped by 7 bases and J by 2 bases; unmatched bases: 5. CDR3 length: 14 residues. The CDR3 protein is CASTKGQGNYGYTF. DNA for the CDR3: TGTGCCAGTACCAAGGGACAGGGAAACTATGGCTACACCTTC.

V gene TRBV12-3 or TRBV12-4 combines with J gene TRBJ2-1; no reliable D call. This CDR3 spans 12 amino acids. The germline V and J ends were trimmed by 4 bases and 5 bases, with 6 bases remaining between them. CDR3 loop: CASSSLHNEQFF. As DNA, the CDR3 is TGTGCCAGCAGTTCCCTCCACAATGAGCAGTTCTTC.